This T cell receptor beta chain was observed in a study of blood T cell repertoires in COVID-19. The assay was immunoSEQ multiplex PCR, and TCRdb's table has in-frame clones only and misses some. Here the sample spans 90,000 to 130,000 clones, 82% being singletons. V dropped 3 bases and J dropped 5 bases, with 10 bases sitting between them. Germline-derived CDR1 and CDR2 are SNHLY and FYNNEI. This CDR3 comprises 14 residues. The receptor's source is a man aged 65-85 years with acute or convalescent COVID-19. The specimen sequenced was peripheral blood. The chain has TRBV2 and TRBJ1-4; D is unresolved. DNA for the CDR3: TGTGCCAGCAGTGAGATGCGGCGAAATGAAAAACTGTTTTTT. It codes for CASSEMRRNEKLFF.